This T cell receptor (beta chain) was sequenced in a study of CD4 and CD8 cells across lung adenocarcinoma regions (dated by TCRdb to between 2017 and 2018). About the study as a whole: To look at intratumor heterogeneity in the T cell receptor repertoire, the study compared tumor centers against tumor margins.

Library creation used PCR. The sequencer was a HiSeq X Ten. Starting from the raw public reads, TCRdb applied fastp trimming at Q25, assembled clones with MiXCR and retained in-frame beta chains. A single entry per CDR3 protein holds the most common genes and DNA from its merged rows. The sample contains some 10,000 distinct CDR3 sequences, under 55% of them found a single time. Together, the top ten hold 25% to 35% of the sample. The table lists this clonotype with many counts. Its cognate antigen has yet to be identified. Per-nucleotide qualities are absent, and no much larger clonotype sits a single base away. The CDR3 runs 11 residues from the cysteine to the phenylalanine. This entry keeps only the CDR3 DNA: 33 bases, framed from base 1. V gives up 3 bases and J gives up 7 bases, and the segment between their germline ends measures 3 bases. Via the germline V gene, CDR1 is MNHNS and CDR2 SASEGT.

Patients with localized lung adenocarcinoma, a subtype of non-small cell lung cancer, were used as donors. The samples were taken from the margins of localized lung adenocarcinomas. For TCR repertoire analysis, CD8+ T cells taken from tumor tissue were profiled apart from CD4+ T cells. The sequenced material came from CD8+ T cells from the margin of a lung tumor. The sample's cell subset or site label, in plain terms: tumor margin region. This receptor chain uses TRBV6-1 and TRBJ1-4; there is no confident call for the D gene. The clonotype was recovered from a male donor with lung adenocarcinoma. The CD4 and CD8 labels of this study may be unreliable. The CDR3 reads as follows: CASSEGEKLFF. The bases are TGTGCCAGCAGTGAGGGTGAAAAACTGTTTTTT.